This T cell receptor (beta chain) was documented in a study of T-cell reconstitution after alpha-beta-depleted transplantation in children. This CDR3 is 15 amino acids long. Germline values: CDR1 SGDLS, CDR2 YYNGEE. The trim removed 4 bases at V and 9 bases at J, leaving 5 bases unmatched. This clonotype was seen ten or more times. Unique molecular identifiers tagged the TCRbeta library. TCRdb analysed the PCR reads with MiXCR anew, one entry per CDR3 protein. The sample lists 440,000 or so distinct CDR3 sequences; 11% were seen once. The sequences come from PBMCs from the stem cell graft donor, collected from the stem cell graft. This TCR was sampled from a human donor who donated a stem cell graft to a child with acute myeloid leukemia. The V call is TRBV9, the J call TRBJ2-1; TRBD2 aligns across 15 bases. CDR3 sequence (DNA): TGTGCCAGCAGCCGGACTAGCGGGAGGGCCAGTGAGCAGTTCTTC. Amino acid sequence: CASSRTSGRASEQFF.